This T cell receptor beta chain was recovered during a study of metastatic and nonmetastatic thyroid tumors. About the study: Both malignant and benign thyroid patients supplied peripheral blood and tumor or nodule tissue samples, across which the repertoires of these patients were then compared.

Germline CDR1 and CDR2: SGHTA and FQGNSA. This CDR3 has 13 residues. This clone was seen only once. Its cognate antigen is unknown. The junction departs from germline at one end; a sequencing error may be responsible. TCRdb re-analyzed the PCR reads using MiXCR. The sample carries 25,000 or so clones, approximately 17% recorded once. Thyroid surgery took place with no prior treatment in any patient. Study findings and constraints: It was reportedly found that TCR beta diversity was significantly higher in malignant thyroid tumors than in benign nodules, a difference seen in both blood and tumor samples.

Sample: blood. The rearrangement joins TRBV7-2 to TRBJ1-2, with a weak D call TRBD1 (6 bases). The receptor was isolated from a female donor with papillary thyroid cancer or a benign thyroid nodule (not recorded which). Some clones in this sample may be carry-over from other donors' samples. In DNA, the CDR3 is TGTGCCAGCAGCCGTACAGGGCTTGTTGGCCACACCTTC. Translating it yields CASSRTGLVGHTF.